This T cell receptor (beta chain) was sequenced for a study of blood T cell repertoires in COVID-19. About the research overall: Sites in the United States, Italy and Spain provided acute and convalescent COVID-19 samples. Sources were T cells, B-cell-depleted T cells, or PBMCs; the material itself was cDNA or gDNA.

V was clipped by 0 bases and J by 4 bases, with 12 bases between them. The CDR3 is 15 amino acids. Germline V gives CDR1 SGHNT, CDR2 YENEEA. In the original analysis: Reference gene primer amplification yielded estimated nucleated cell counts. TCRdb's copy holds only in-frame clones and misses some; the assay was immunoSEQ multiplex PCR. V, J and clone size are taken as reported in that table, and D and trimming were inferred from the DNA itself. The sample holds over 200,000 clones, about nine tenths seen once. The Seattle site enrolled patients during active infection and followed them longitudinally. This clone was seen more than once but under ten times.

The sequencing input was peripheral blood. The rearrangement joins TRBV11-3 to TRBJ1-2, with D possibly TRBD1 on 5 matching bases. The clonotype was recovered from a man under 40 with COVID-19, enrolled during active disease. CDR3 region: CASSLDQNRIYGYTF. CDR3 nucleotides: TGTGCCAGCAGCTTAGATCAGAACAGGATCTATGGCTACACCTTC.